These 18 T cell receptor beta chains were all obtained from the same sample, sequenced in a study of T cells in localized non-small cell lung cancer. Method: immunoSEQ multiplex PCR; TCRdb's copy keeps in-frame clones and lacks some. The sample has approximately 18,000 clones; around 86% are singletons. The sample was peripheral blood, taken before any cancer treatment. The receptors were gathered from an older female donor with stage I lung adenocarcinoma.

The genes are TRBV4-3 and TRBJ1-1, with D possibly TRBD1 on 5 matching bases. V gave up 0 bases and J gave up 1 base, with 18 bases separating them. CDR1 is LGHNA, CDR2 YSLEER, per germline. The CDR3 is made up of 18 amino acids. CDR3 sequence (DNA): TGCGCCAGCAGCCAAGATCGGAAGGACACCTGGGGGAACACTGAAGCTTTCTTT. The encoded protein is CASSQDRKDTWGNTEAFF.

This chain connects TRBV5-1 to TRBJ2-5; 9 nucleotides agree with TRBD2. V was pared by 4 bases and J by 4 bases, with 5 bases of the junction left unmatched. CDR3 size: 14 residues. Germline V gene data show CDR1 as SGHRS and CDR2 as YFSETQ. In DNA form, the CDR3 reads TGCGCCAGCAGCACCCCGGGACTAGCAGAGACCCAGTACTTC. Translation gives CASSTPGLAETQYF.

The chain recombines TRBV21-1 with TRBJ1-5; TRBD1, the table's D call, was not compared with the DNA. TRBV21-1 is a known pseudogene. This CDR3 is built from 24 residues. This CDR3 is CASSKGPPGQGLGPSGLWRQPQHF. DNA of the CDR3: TGTGCCAGCAGCAAAGGCCCCCCGGGACAGGGACTCGGTCCCTCGGGGCTATGGAGGCAGCCCCAGCATTTT.

V is TRBV9 and J is TRBJ1-4, with D unclear. The germline V gene has CDR1 SGDLS and CDR2 YYNGEE. Trimming took 0 bases from V and 3 from J, leaving 6 bases between them. The CDR3 extends over 14 amino acids. This chain's CDR3 is CASSVEGSNEKLFF. The DNA for the CDR3 is TGTGCCAGCAGCGTAGAGGGTTCTAATGAAAAACTGTTTTTT.

This chain joins TRBV13 and TRBJ2-1, with 10 bases identical to TRBD1. With 5 bases clipped from V and 7 bases from J, the junction kept 5 bases outside the gene matches. Germline CDR1 reads PRHDT; CDR2 reads FYEKMQ (reference sequence). The CDR3 is made up of 14 amino acids. The CDR3 DNA reads as TGTGCCAGCAGCGACCGGACAGGGGGGAATGAGCAGTTCTTC. This translates into CASSDRTGGNEQFF.

The V call is TRBV5-1, the J call TRBJ2-1; D is perhaps TRBD2 (5 bases). V lost 2 bases and J lost 5, with 8 bases in between. The CDR3 is made up of 13 amino acids. Per the germline V gene, CDR1 is SGHRS and CDR2 is YFSETQ. CDR3 in amino acids: CASSFGNNNEQFF. DNA for the CDR3: TGCGCCAGCAGCTTCGGGAACAACAATGAGCAGTTCTTC.

The rearrangement uses TRBV6-5 and TRBJ1-5; D is possibly TRBD1 (6 bases). This CDR3 is built from 15 residues. V was pared by 0 bases and J by 5 bases, with 11 bases between. Germline CDR1 reads MNHEY; CDR2 reads SVGAGI. The CDR3 sequence: CASSYSGGRHQPQHF. The CDR3, as DNA: TGTGCCAGCAGTTACTCCGGGGGGCGGCATCAGCCCCAGCATTTT.

The chain employs TRBV2 and TRBJ2-5; the D gene could be TRBD1 or TRBD2 (5 bases each). Per germline, CDR1 SNHLY and CDR2 FYNNEI. CDR3 length: 13 residues. V lost 8 bases and J lost 2, with 12 bases in between. CDR3 DNA: TGTGCCAGCTGGGAGAGGGGTCAAGAGACCCAGTACTTC. This sequence encodes CASWERGQETQYF.

The chain recombines TRBV7-2 with TRBJ1-4, with 8 positions matching TRBD1. The CDR3 has 16 residues. Germline CDR1 SGHTA, CDR2 FQGNSA. The J segment lost 6 bases and the V segment lost 5 bases, leaving 11 bases of the junction unmatched. The DNA of the CDR3 is TGTGCCAGCAGCGCCTATACCGGGACAGGATATGAAAAACTGTTTTTT. This sequence encodes CASSAYTGTGYEKLFF.

The chain recombines TRBV7-9 with TRBJ2-7; TRBD1 matches at 7 bases. CDR1 and CDR2 (germline): SEHNR, FQNEAQ (reference sequence). The CDR3 is made up of 16 amino acids. Trimming cost V 4 bases and J 7 bases; bases outside gene matches: 16. The CDR3 DNA follows: TGTGCCAGCAGCTCTCTTAAGAGGGACAGTTTTTTAGAGCAGTACTTC. It translates to CASSSLKRDSFLEQYF. Using reference TRBV7-9 and TRBJ2-7 for the parts outside the CDR3, the full variable domain is DTGVSQNPRHKITKRGQNVTFRCDPISEHNRLYWYRQTLGQGPEFLTYFQNEAQLEKSRLLSDRFSAERPKGSFSTLEIQRTEQGDSAMYLCASSSLKRDSFLEQYFGPGTRLTVT.

The genes are TRBV2 and TRBJ1-4, with TRBD1 matching 7 bases. The CDR3 loop spans 14 amino acids. The V segment lost 6 bases and the J segment 1 base; nucleotides outside the gene matches: 2. Germline values: CDR1 SNHLY, CDR2 FYNNEI. The CDR3 sequence: CASSYRGTNEKLFF. The CDR3 DNA is TGTGCCAGCAGCTACAGGGGAACTAATGAAAAACTGTTTTTT.

The chain is built from TRBV6-5 and TRBJ1-1; D unclear. V dropped 2 bases and J dropped 1 base, with 8 bases sitting between them. Germline CDR1 MNHEY, CDR2 SVGAGI. The CDR3 runs to 14 residues. In nucleotides, the CDR3 is TGTGCCAGCAGTTACAAACAGACGAACACTGAAGCTTTCTTT. Amino acids: CASSYKQTNTEAFF.

This chain joins TRBV6-1 and TRBJ2-3, with D possibly TRBD2 on 5 matching bases. Per the germline V gene, CDR1 is MNHNS and CDR2 is SASEGT. The V end was cut by 4 bases, the J end by 0 bases, with 11 bases between. This CDR3 is built from 15 residues. In DNA form, the CDR3 reads TGTGCCAGCAGTGTACCCGAGGGAAGCACAGATACGCAGTATTTT. Translating it yields CASSVPEGSTDTQYF.

The V and J genes are TRBV20-1 and TRBJ2-1; D gene unclear. The CDR3 has 11 residues. Trimming took 7 bases from V and 4 from J, leaving 8 bases between them. The V gene's germline CDR1 is DFQATT and CDR2 SNEGSKA (reference sequence). The CDR3 bases are TGCAGTGGGGCAGGTTACAATGAGCAGTTCTTC. The encoded protein is CSGAGYNEQFF.

Comment on this clone: A junction boundary mismatches the germline segment, possibly from a read error. V and J are TRBV6-5 and TRBJ1-1; D is possibly TRBD1 (6 bases). CDR1 MNHEY and CDR2 SVGAGI come from the germline V gene. The CDR3 extends over 14 amino acids. The DNA for the CDR3 is TGTGCCATCAGTACGGGGACACAGAACACTGAAGCTTTCTTT. This codes for CAISTGTQNTEAFF.

The gene calls are TRBV5-1 and TRBJ1-6; TRBD1 matches at 11 bases. V was clipped by 0 bases and J by 7 bases; unmatched bases: 12. This CDR3 spans 19 amino acids. CDR1 and CDR2 from the germline V gene are SGHRS and YFSETQ. This CDR3 is CASSLGTGGPLGANSPLHF. In DNA, the CDR3 is TGCGCCAGCAGCTTGGGGACAGGGGGCCCCCTTGGGGCCAATTCACCCCTCCACTTT. The full variable domain, in which reference TRBV5-1 and TRBJ1-6 provide the parts outside the CDR3, is KAGVTQTPRYLIKTRGQQVTLSCSPISGHRSVSWYQQTPGQGLQFLFEYFSETQRNKGNFPGRFSGRQFSNSRSEMNVSTLELGDSALYLCASSLGTGGPLGANSPLHFGNGTRLTVT.

This clone has a handful of counts. The V and J genes are TRBV5-6 and TRBJ2-6; D is unclear. The CDR3 extends over 16 amino acids. CDR1 and CDR2 (germline): SGHDT, YYEEEE. V dropped 3 bases and J dropped 1 base, with 11 bases sitting between them. This CDR3 reads CASSSLGPSGANVLTF. The DNA for the CDR3 is TGTGCCAGCAGCTCCCTAGGCCCTTCTGGGGCCAACGTCCTGACTTTC.

The J gene is TRBJ2-3, the V gene TRBV2; D call uncertain. Per the germline V gene, CDR1 is SNHLY and CDR2 is FYNNEI. CDR3 length equals 11 residues. V gave up 7 bases and J gave up 8 bases, with 10 bases separating them. DNA for the CDR3: TGTGCCAGCAATCCCCGAGGTACGCAGTATTTT. Translating it yields CASNPRGTQYF.